The clone carrying this T cell receptor (beta chain) was seen repeatedly, ten times or more. The antigen is undetermined. One entry per CDR3 protein results from TCRdb running MiXCR on the 5' RACE reads. The data show about 310,000 distinct CDR3 sequences, more than 3% seen once. The data derive from a study of T cells after yellow fever vaccination. Findings and caveats of the study: Compared with primary, the secondary response was weaker and peaked at day 5, not 15.

This TCR came from a man aged 18 to 35 who received the YFV17D yellow fever vaccine. The sequencing used PBMCs, collected on the day of the yellow fever booster vaccination.

In nucleotides, the CDR3 is TGTGCCAGCAGTGGCGGGACAGGGATTGGTAACGGAAACATTCAGTACTTC. Residues: CASSGGTGIGNGNIQYF. This sequence joins TRBV6-6 and TRBJ2-4, with TRBD1 identical over 9 bases. Germline V gene sequence: CDR1 MNHNY, CDR2 SVGAGI (reference sequence). The CDR3 totals 17 residues. Trimming at V came to 5 bases and at J to 6 bases, leaving 14 bases not matched to a gene.